This TCR beta chain was observed in a study of technical replicates of blood from a few donors (dated by TCRdb to about 2017). With regard to this clone: Its antigen is currently not known. No much larger clonotype is one base removed from it; base qualities were not supplied.

Sequences SGHTA (CDR1) and FQGNSA (CDR2) are obtained from the germline V gene. The CDR3 starts with the cysteine, ends with the phenylalanine, and has 14 residues. Here the CDR3 DNA is all that survives: 42 bases in frame from base 1. From V the trimming removes 5 bases and from J it removes 9 bases, while the gene matches leave 5 bases of the junction unaccounted for. The library was prepared using the immunoSEQ multiplex PCR assay. Not all clones reach the TCRdb copy of this immuneACCESS table, which keeps in-frame sequences only. Checked studies attribute under half of the gap to unresolved V genes and leave the rest unexplained. The sample contains roughly 48,000 clones, around 90% of them found a single time. In total, the top ten clones hold roughly 3.9% of the sample.

The V and J genes are TRBV7-2 and TRBJ2-1, with 12 bases aligning to TRBD2. The sample was PBMCs. This clonotype was sampled from a human donor in good health. Some clones in this sample may be carry-over from other donors' samples. The CDR3 reads CASSPLTSGGEQFF. The DNA sequence is TGTGCCAGCAGCCCTTTGACTAGCGGGGGTGAGCAGTTCTTC.